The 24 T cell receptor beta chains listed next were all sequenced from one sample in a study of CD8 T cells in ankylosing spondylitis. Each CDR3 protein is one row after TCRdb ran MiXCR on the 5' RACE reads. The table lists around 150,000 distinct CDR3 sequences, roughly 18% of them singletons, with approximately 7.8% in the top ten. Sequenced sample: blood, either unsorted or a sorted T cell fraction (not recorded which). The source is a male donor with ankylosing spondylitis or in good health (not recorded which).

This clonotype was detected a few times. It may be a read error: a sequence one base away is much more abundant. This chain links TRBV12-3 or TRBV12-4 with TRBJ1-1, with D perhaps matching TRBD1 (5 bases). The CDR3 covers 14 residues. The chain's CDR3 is CASTEGLLNSEAFF. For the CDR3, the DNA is TGTGCCAGCACCGAGGGACTGTTGAACTCTGAAGCTTTCTTT.

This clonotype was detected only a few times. CDR3 nucleotide sequence: TGCGCCAGCAGCCCTCTTGCAGAGCCGAACACCGGGGAGCTGTTTTTT. This encodes CASSPLAEPNTGELFF. The genes are TRBV5-1 and TRBJ2-2; unclear D gene. The length of the CDR3 is 16 residues. Germline lookup yields CDR1 SGHRS and CDR2 YFSETQ. Trimming removed 4 bases at V and 0 bases at J, with 13 bases between.

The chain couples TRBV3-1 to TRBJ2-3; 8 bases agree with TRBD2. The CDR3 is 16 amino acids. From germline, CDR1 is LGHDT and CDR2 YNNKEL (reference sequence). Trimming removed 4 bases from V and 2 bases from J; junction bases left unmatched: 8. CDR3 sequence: CASSRLAGGNTDTQYF. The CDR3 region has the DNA TGTGCCAGCAGCCGCCTGGCGGGAGGAAACACAGATACGCAGTATTTT.

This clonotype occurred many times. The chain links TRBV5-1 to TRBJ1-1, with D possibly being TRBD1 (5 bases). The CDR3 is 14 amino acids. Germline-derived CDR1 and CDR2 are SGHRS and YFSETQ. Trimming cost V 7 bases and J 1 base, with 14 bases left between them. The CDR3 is CASAYQGPNTEAFF. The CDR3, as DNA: TGCGCCAGCGCCTATCAGGGACCGAACACTGAAGCTTTCTTT.

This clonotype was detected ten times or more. The CDR3: CSARDAGGYTGELFF. The CDR3 nucleotides are TGCAGTGCTAGAGACGCGGGAGGGTACACCGGGGAGCTGTTTTTT. This chain joins TRBV20-1 and TRBJ2-2; 9 bases agree with TRBD2. CDR1 is DFQATT and CDR2 is SNEGSKA in the germline V gene (reference sequence). CDR3 length: 15 amino acids. With 0 bases clipped from V and 3 bases from J, the junction kept 2 bases outside the gene matches.

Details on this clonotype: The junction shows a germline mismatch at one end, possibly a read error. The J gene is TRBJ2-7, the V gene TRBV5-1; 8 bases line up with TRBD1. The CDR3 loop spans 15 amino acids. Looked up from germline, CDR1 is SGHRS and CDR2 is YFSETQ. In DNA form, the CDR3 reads TGCGCCACCAAATTGAGCTCAGGGGGCGGATACGAGCAGTGCTTC. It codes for CATKLSSGGGYEQCF.

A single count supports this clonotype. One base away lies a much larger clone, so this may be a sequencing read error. The CDR3 nucleotides read TGCACCAGCAGCGTAGCGGGAGTTCCGGAGACCCAGTACTTC. It encodes CTSSVAGVPETQYF. This chain joins TRBV5-1 and TRBJ2-5; 9 bases agree with TRBD2. CDR1 and CDR2 (germline): SGHRS, YFSETQ. CDR3 size: 14 residues.

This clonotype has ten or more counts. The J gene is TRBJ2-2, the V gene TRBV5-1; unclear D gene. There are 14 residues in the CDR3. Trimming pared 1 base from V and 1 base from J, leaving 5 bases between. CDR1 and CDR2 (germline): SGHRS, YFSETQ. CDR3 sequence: CASSLYGNTGELFF. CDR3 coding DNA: TGCGCCAGCAGCTTGTACGGGAACACCGGGGAGCTGTTTTTT.

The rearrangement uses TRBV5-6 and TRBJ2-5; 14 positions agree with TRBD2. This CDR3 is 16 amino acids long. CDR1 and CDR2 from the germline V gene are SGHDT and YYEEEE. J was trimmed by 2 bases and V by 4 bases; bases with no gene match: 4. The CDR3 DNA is TGTGCCAGCAGCCGCGGGACTAGCGGGAGTCAAGAGACCCAGTACTTC. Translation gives CASSRGTSGSQETQYF.

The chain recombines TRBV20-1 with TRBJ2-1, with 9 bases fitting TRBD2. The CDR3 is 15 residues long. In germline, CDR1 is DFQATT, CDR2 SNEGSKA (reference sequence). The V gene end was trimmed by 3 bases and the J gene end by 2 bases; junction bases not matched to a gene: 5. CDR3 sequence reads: CSARVSGSAYNEQFF. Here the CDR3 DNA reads TGCAGTGCTAGGGTTAGCGGGAGTGCCTACAATGAGCAGTTCTTC.

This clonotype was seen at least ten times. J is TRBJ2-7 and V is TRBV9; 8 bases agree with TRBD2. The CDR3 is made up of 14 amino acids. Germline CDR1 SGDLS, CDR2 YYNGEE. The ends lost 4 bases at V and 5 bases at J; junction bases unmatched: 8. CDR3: CASSNGRALDEQYF. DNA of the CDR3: TGTGCCAGCAGCAACGGGAGGGCCCTCGACGAGCAGTACTTC.

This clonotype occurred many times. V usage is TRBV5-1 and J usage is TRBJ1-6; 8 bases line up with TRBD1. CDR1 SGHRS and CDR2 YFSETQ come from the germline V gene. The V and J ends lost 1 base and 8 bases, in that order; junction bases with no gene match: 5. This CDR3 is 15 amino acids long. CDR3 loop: CASSLQGAMDSPLHF. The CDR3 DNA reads TGCGCCAGCAGCTTGCAGGGGGCGATGGATTCACCCCTCCACTTT.

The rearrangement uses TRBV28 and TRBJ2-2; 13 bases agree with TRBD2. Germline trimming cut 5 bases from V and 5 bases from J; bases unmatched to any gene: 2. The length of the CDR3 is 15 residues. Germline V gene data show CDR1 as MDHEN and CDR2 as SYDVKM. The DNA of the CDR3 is TGTGCCAGCAGTGGGGGACTAGCGGGAACCGGGGAGCTGTTTTTT. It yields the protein CASSGGLAGTGELFF. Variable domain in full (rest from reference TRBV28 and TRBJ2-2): DVKVTQSSRYLVKRTGEKVFLECVQDMDHENMFWYRQDPGLGLRLIYFSYDVKMKEKGDIPEGYSVSREKKERFSLILESASTNQTSMYLCASSGGLAGTGELFFGEGSRLTVL.

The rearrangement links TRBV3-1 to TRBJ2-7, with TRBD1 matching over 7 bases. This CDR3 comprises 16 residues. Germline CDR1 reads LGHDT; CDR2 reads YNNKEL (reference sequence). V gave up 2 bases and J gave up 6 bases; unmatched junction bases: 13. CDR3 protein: CASSQLLTGIMGEQYF. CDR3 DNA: TGTGCCAGCAGCCAACTCTTGACAGGGATAATGGGCGAGCAGTACTTC.

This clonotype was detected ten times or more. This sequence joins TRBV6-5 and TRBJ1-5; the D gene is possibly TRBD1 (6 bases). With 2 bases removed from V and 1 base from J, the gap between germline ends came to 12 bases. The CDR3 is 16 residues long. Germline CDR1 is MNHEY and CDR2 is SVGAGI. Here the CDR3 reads CASSYRERGSNQPQHF. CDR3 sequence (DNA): TGTGCCAGCAGTTACAGGGAGAGGGGGAGCAATCAGCCCCAGCATTTT.

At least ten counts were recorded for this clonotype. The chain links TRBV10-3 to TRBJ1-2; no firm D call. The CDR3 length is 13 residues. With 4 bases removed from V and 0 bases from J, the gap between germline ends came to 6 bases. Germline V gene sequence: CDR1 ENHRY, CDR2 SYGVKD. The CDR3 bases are TGTGCCATCAGTGGAACAACTAACTATGGCTACACCTTC. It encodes CAISGTTNYGYTF.

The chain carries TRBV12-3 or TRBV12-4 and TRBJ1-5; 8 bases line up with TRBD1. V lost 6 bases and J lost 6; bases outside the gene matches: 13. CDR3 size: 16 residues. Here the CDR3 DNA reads TGTGCCAGCAGCCCCAGAGACAGGGGTTTTTCTCAGCCCCAGCATTTT. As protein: CASSPRDRGFSQPQHF.

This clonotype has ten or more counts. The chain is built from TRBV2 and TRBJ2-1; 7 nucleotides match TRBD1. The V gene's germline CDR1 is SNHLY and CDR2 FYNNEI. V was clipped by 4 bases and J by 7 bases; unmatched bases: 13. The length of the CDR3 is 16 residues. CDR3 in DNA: TGTGCCAGCAGTGGGCTTACAGCGGAGACAGGGAATGAGCAGTTCTTC. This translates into CASSGLTAETGNEQFF.

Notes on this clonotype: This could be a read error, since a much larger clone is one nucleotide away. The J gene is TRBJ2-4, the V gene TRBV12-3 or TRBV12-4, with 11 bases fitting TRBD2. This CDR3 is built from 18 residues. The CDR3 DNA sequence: TGTGCCTGCAGTCCGGCCCCGGGACTAGCGGTAGCCAAAAACATTCAGTACTTC. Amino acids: CACSPAPGLAVAKNIQYF.

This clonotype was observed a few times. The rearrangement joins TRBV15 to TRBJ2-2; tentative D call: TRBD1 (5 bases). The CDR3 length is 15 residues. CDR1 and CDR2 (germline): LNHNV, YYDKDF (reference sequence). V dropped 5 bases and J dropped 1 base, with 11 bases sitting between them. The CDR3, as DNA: TGTGCCACCAGCCGCCTTGACAGGAACACCGGGGAGCTGTTTTTT. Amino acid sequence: CATSRLDRNTGELFF.

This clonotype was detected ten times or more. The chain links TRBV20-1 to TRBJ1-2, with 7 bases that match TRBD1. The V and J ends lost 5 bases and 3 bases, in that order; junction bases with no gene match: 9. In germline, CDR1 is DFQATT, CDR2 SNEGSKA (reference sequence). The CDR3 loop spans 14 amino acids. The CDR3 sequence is CSASIGGTDYGYTF. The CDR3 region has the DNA TGCAGTGCTTCAATAGGCGGGACAGACTATGGCTACACCTTC.

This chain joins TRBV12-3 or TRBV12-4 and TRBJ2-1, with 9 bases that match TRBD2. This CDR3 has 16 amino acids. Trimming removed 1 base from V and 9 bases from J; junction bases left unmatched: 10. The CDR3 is CASSLVGGVAGVEQFF. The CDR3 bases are TGTGCCAGCAGTTTAGTTGGAGGAGTAGCGGGAGTTGAGCAGTTCTTC.

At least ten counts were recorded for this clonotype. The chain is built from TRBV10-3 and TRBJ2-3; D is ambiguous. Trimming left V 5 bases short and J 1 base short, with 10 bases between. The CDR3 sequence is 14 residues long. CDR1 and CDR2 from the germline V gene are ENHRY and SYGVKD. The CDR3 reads CAISRHSRTDTQYF. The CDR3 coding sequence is TGTGCCATCAGTCGACACTCTCGCACAGATACGCAGTATTTT.

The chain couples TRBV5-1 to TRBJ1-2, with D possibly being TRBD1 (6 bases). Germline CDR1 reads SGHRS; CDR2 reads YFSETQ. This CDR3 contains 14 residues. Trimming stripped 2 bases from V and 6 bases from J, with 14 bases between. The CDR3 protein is CASSFTQGTNGYTF. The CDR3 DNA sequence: TGCGCCAGCAGCTTTACTCAGGGGACTAATGGCTACACCTTC.